This is a list of T cell receptor beta chains from one sample in a study of spatial heterogeneity in lung cancer. TCRdb independently ran MiXCR on the 5' RACE reads; one entry per CDR3 protein. Of over 25,000 distinct CDR3 sequences listed, about 6.6% are singletons. The sequencing used lung tumor tissue, collected at surgery. The source of these receptors is a male donor with early-stage non-small cell lung cancer. The CDR3 runs from the conserved cysteine through the conserved F or W. The D gene is left open where the match is weak. Expanded clones are given a class, and other clones once, few, many or no size at all.

d_call,clone_size,v_call,j_call,cdr3_aa,cdr3_nt
.,few,TRBV14,TRBJ1-6,CASTVSVNSPLHF,TGTGCCAGCACCGTCAGCGTGAATTCACCCCTCCACTTT
TRBD1,many,TRBV5-1,TRBJ2-3,CASSRDRAADTQYF,TGCGCCAGCAGTCGGGACAGGGCGGCAGATACGCAGTATTTT
TRBD1,many,TRBV10-3,TRBJ2-5,CAISRMTGGQETQYF,TGTGCCATCAGTAGAATGACAGGGGGCCAAGAGACCCAGTACTTC
TRBD2,.,TRBV10-3,TRBJ2-7,CAISNPGLAAEQYF,TGTGCCATCAGTAACCCGGGACTAGCGGCCGAGCAGTACTTC
.,many,TRBV20-1,TRBJ2-7,CSASGEAYEQYF,TGCAGTGCTTCGGGAGAGGCCTACGAGCAGTACTTC
.,many,TRBV5-1,TRBJ1-2,CASSLEATANDGYTF,TGCGCCAGCAGCTTGGAAGCGACAGCCAATGATGGCTACACCTTC
.,many,TRBV4-3,TRBJ2-3,CASSAVGGRFSDTQYF,TGCGCCAGCTCCGCCGTGGGGGGGCGTTTTTCAGATACGCAGTATTTT
.,few,TRBV13,TRBJ2-4,CASSLGLLRIQYF,TGTGCCAGCAGCTTAGGGCTTCTCCGGATTCAGTACTTC
.,.,TRBV6-5,TRBJ2-7,CASSYSGSDPYEQYF,TGTGCCAGCAGTTACTCGGGGAGCGACCCCTACGAGCAGTACTTC
TRBD1,few,TRBV19,TRBJ1-2,CASGTAYGYTF,TGTGCCAGTGGGACAGCCTATGGCTACACCTTC
.,many,TRBV29-1,TRBJ1-2,CSAREGYTF,TGCAGCGCCCGAGAGGGCTACACCTTC
.,many,TRBV5-1,TRBJ2-1,CASSLVPGSSYNEQFF,TGCGCCAGCAGCTTGGTACCCGGGTCCTCCTACAATGAGCAGTTCTTC
TRBD1,many,TRBV7-2,TRBJ2-7,CASSSLTQGAHNF,TGTGCCAGCAGCTCCCTGACTCAGGGGGCTCATAACTTC
TRBD1,few,TRBV2,TRBJ1-5,CASRARTGGNQPQHF,TGTGCCAGCAGGGCGAGGACAGGGGGCAATCAGCCCCAGCATTTT
.,few,TRBV20-1,TRBJ1-2,CSARWATLWGYTF,TGCAGTGCTAGGTGGGCAACCTTATGGGGCTACACCTTC
TRBD2,many,TRBV4-1,TRBJ2-7,CASSPEGLAGSYEQYF,TGCGCCAGCAGCCCAGAGGGACTAGCGGGGTCCTACGAGCAGTACTTC
.,few,TRBV6-2/TRBV6-3,TRBJ1-2,CASGDYGYTF,TGTGCCAGTGGAGATTATGGCTACACCTTC
.,few,TRBV5-1,TRBJ2-5,CASSLAEAGPGTQYF,TGCGCCAGCAGCTTGGCAGAAGCGGGCCCGGGGACCCAGTACTTC
.,many,TRBV7-9,TRBJ2-3,CASSFAASGSDTQYF,TGTGCCAGCAGCTTCGCTGCGTCCGGTTCTGATACGCAGTATTTT
.,many,TRBV7-2,TRBJ2-3,CASSLGAGGTDTQYF,TGTGCCAGCAGCTTAGGGGCGGGCGGCACAGATACGCAGTATTTT
.,medium-sized,TRBV28,TRBJ1-2,CASSTPYGYTF,TGTGCCAGCAGTACCCCCTATGGCTACACCTTC
TRBD1,many,TRBV6-1,TRBJ1-2,CASSERTGGGYTF,TGTGCCAGCAGTGAAAGGACAGGTGGAGGCTACACCTTC
TRBD2,many,TRBV5-1,TRBJ2-3,CASSSPMGSGGADTQYF,TGCGCCAGCAGCTCCCCCATGGGTAGCGGGGGGGCGGATACGCAGTATTTT
.,many,TRBV20-1,TRBJ2-3,CSAREAKSTDTQYF,TGCAGTGCTAGGGAAGCGAAAAGCACAGATACGCAGTATTTT
.,many,TRBV29-1,TRBJ2-5,CSVKGTSRLGETQYF,TGCAGCGTCAAAGGGACCAGCCGTCTAGGAGAGACCCAGTACTTC
.,many,TRBV29-1,TRBJ2-3,CSVRAASTDTQYF,TGCAGCGTTCGGGCAGCTAGCACAGATACGCAGTATTTT
TRBD1,many,TRBV5-1,TRBJ2-1,CASSWGTGDNEQFF,TGCGCCAGCAGCTGGGGGACAGGGGACAATGAGCAGTTCTTC
.,many,TRBV29-1,TRBJ2-1,CSVEEVYNEQFF,TGCAGCGTTGAAGAGGTCTACAATGAGCAGTTCTTC